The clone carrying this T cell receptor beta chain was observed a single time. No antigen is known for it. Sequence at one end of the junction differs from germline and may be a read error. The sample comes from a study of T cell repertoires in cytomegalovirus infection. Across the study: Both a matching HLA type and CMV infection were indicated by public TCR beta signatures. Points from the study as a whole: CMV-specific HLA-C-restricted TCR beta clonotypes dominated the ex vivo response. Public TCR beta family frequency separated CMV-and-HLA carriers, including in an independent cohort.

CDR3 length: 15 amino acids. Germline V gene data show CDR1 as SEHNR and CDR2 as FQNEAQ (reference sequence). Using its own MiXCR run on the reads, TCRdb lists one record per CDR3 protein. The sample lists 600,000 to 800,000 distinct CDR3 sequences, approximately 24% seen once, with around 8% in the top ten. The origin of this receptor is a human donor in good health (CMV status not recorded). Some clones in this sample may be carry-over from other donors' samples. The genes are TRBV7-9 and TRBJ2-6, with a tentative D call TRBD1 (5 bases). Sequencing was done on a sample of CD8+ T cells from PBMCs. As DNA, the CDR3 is TGTGCCAGCATCCTGACAGCTTCTGGGACCAACGTCCTGACTTTC. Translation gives CASILTASGTNVLTF.